Listed here are 15 T cell receptor beta chains from one sample, sequenced in a study of T cell responses to AZD1222 COVID-19 vaccine. Measured with immunoSEQ multiplex PCR; TCRdb has only the in-frame clones, and not every one. Found here are 120,000 or so clones, 88% of them singletons; the top ten hold around 1.5%. Sequenced material: peripheral blood, taken on day 0 of AZD1222 vaccination. These receptors were obtained from an adult in good health.

A remark on this clone: Other DNA variants within this sample encode the same CDR3. The chain has TRBV6-5 and TRBJ1-1; D unclear. Germline CDR1 MNHEY, CDR2 SVGAGI. This CDR3 has 13 residues. Between the trimmed V and J ends, which lost 6 bases and 0 bases, there was a span of 8 bases. CDR3 protein: CASSRTVNTEAFF. The CDR3 region has the DNA TGTGCCAGCAGCCGGACCGTGAACACTGAAGCTTTCTTT.

The V call is TRBV5-6, the J call TRBJ1-2, with 8 bases fitting TRBD1. Germline-derived CDR1 and CDR2 are SGHDT and YYEEEE. The CDR3 loop spans 12 amino acids. Trimming removed 4 bases from V and 8 bases from J; junction bases left unmatched: 4. The CDR3 sequence: CASSVRTGGYTF. CDR3 nucleotides: TGTGCCAGCAGCGTCCGGACAGGGGGCTACACCTTC.

The V and J genes are TRBV18 and TRBJ2-3; 10 bases align to TRBD2. The V gene end was trimmed by 3 bases and the J gene end by 2 bases; junction bases not matched to a gene: 2. CDR1 and CDR2 from the germline V gene are KGHSH and LQKENI. This CDR3 is built from 15 residues. CDR3 sequence: CASSPLAGVTDTQYF. The CDR3 DNA is TGTGCCAGCTCACCCCTAGCGGGGGTCACAGATACGCAGTATTTT.

The chain uses TRBV3-1 (or the pseudogene TRBV3-2) and TRBJ1-2; D is uncertain. Between the trimmed V and J ends, which lost 4 bases and 0 bases, there was a span of 3 bases. The CDR3 extends over 12 amino acids. Germline V gene sequence: CDR1 LGHDT, CDR2 YNNKEL (reference sequence). CDR3 nucleotides: TGTGCCAGCAGCCCAGCTAACTATGGCTACACCTTC. Translating it yields CASSPANYGYTF.

This clone has just a few counts. V and J are TRBV6-5 and TRBJ1-3, with unresolved D. The ends were cut back, 7 bases at V and 4 bases at J, with 17 bases in the middle. Germline CDR1 MNHEY, CDR2 SVGAGI. This CDR3 spans 15 amino acids. The CDR3 DNA follows: TGTGCCAGCATGGCAGGTCCCGCGGGGGGAAACACCATATATTTT. Its translation is CASMAGPAGGNTIYF.

This sequence joins TRBV7-9 and TRBJ1-6; D not resolved. Germline V CDR1 and CDR2: SEHNR, FQNEAQ (reference sequence). CDR3 length equals 14 residues. V lost 5 bases and J lost 4, with 9 bases in between. DNA of the CDR3: TGTGCCAGCAGCCAGGACGGATATAATTCACCCCTCCACTTT. It codes for CASSQDGYNSPLHF.

The genes are TRBV5-1 and TRBJ2-5; weak D call: TRBD2 (5 bases). The V gene lost 4 bases and the J gene lost 3 bases, with 16 bases spanning the gap. There are 15 residues in the CDR3. CDR1 and CDR2 from the germline V gene are SGHRS and YFSETQ. In nucleotides, the CDR3 is TGCGCCAGCAGCCCGGTGGCGGCGGGCAAAGAGACCCAGTACTTC. This translates into CASSPVAAGKETQYF. Full variable domain (rest looked up from reference TRBV5-1 and TRBJ2-5): KAGVTQTPRYLIKTRGQQVTLSCSPISGHRSVSWYQQTPGQGLQFLFEYFSETQRNKGNFPGRFSGRQFSNSRSEMNVSTLELGDSALYLCASSPVAAGKETQYFGPGTRLLVL.

This rearrangement joins TRBV19 to TRBJ2-1; TRBD1 aligns across 10 bases. With 4 bases clipped from V and 10 bases from J, the junction kept 16 bases outside the gene matches. The CDR3 totals 17 residues. Germline V gene data show CDR1 as LNHDA and CDR2 as SQIVND (reference sequence). The CDR3 DNA reads as TGTGCCAGTAGTACTCAACCGGGACAGGGGAGGGACGAGGAGCAGTTCTTC. It specifies CASSTQPGQGRDEEQFF.

Only one count was recorded for this clone. V is TRBV6-5 and J is TRBJ1-5; D is unclear. This CDR3 region has 14 residues. CDR1 and CDR2 (germline): MNHEY, SVGAGI. The V end was cut by 5 bases, the J end by 8 bases, with 16 bases between. Written as DNA, the CDR3 is TGTGCCAGCAGTCCTCAGACACCATTGGAGCCCCAGCATTTT. Translated, it gives CASSPQTPLEPQHF.

The V and J genes are TRBV5-1 and TRBJ1-2; D is uncertain. Trimming shortened V by 3 bases and J by 4 bases, and 10 bases separated the two germline ends. This CDR3 spans 13 amino acids. Germline CDR1 reads SGHRS; CDR2 reads YFSETQ. CDR3 in amino acids: CASSSDPAYGYTF. The CDR3 DNA is TGCGCCAGCAGCTCAGACCCTGCCTATGGCTACACCTTC.

The V call is TRBV15, the J call TRBJ1-1, with D possibly matching TRBD1 (5 bases). This CDR3 has 12 residues. The germline V gene encodes CDR1 LNHNV and CDR2 YYDKDF (reference sequence). Trimming removed 0 bases at V and 7 bases at J, with 6 bases between. The CDR3 protein is CATSRDGGEAFF. CDR3 in DNA: TGTGCCACCAGCAGAGATGGGGGTGAAGCTTTCTTT.

The chain employs TRBV11-2 and TRBJ1-5; unclear D gene. Germline assignment: CDR1 SGHAT and CDR2 FQNNGV. The ends were cut back, 5 bases at V and 3 bases at J, with 8 bases in the middle. This CDR3 has 13 residues. DNA for the CDR3: TGTGCCAGCAGCCTCAGCCACAATCAGCCCCAGCATTTT. Amino acid sequence: CASSLSHNQPQHF.

This rearrangement joins TRBV6-5 to TRBJ1-1, with 7 bases aligning to TRBD1. The V gene end was trimmed by 6 bases and the J gene end by 5 bases; junction bases not matched to a gene: 12. This CDR3 is 15 amino acids long. CDR1 and CDR2 (germline): MNHEY, SVGAGI. DNA for the CDR3: TGTGCCAGCAGCCCGAAGACAGGGAAGAGAACTGAAGCTTTCTTT. Translated, it gives CASSPKTGKRTEAFF.

V usage is TRBV5-6 and J usage is TRBJ2-5, with D unclear. V was pared by 0 bases and J by 1 base, with 4 bases between. The CDR3 consists of 13 residues. The germline V gene has CDR1 SGHDT and CDR2 YYEEEE. The CDR3 DNA follows: TGTGCCAGCAGCTTGGGCACCCAAGAGACCCAGTACTTC. Translation gives CASSLGTQETQYF.

V usage is TRBV5-1 and J usage is TRBJ2-7, with 12 bases fitting TRBD2. J was trimmed by 3 bases and V by 1 base; bases with no gene match: 5. Germline lookup yields CDR1 SGHRS and CDR2 YFSETQ. The CDR3 runs 16 residues. This CDR3 is CASSLSMTSGSYEQYF. In nucleotides, the CDR3 is TGCGCCAGCAGCTTGTCTATGACTAGCGGGAGCTACGAGCAGTACTTC.